The clone carrying this T cell receptor beta chain was detected only a few times. The antigen is unknown. With 60 Vbeta and 13 Jbeta primers, the PCR was carried out. The table came from immunoSEQ multiplex PCR; TCRdb's copy has only in-frame clones and leaves some out. The table records about 140,000 clones, roughly three fifths of them present only once. These data come from a study of cytomegalovirus exposure and HLA in healthy donors. At the level of the study: From HLA-typed donors, an early data release held some 80 million unique TCRs. There were some 410 genotyped donors. Of these, 81% fell in the genetic ancestry cluster associated with self-reported Caucasian donors. Notes on the study in general: In vitro testing confirmed three CMV-associated chains as specific for CMV antigens.

Germline V gene lookup returns CDR1 MRHNA and CDR2 SNTAGT. The CDR3 is made up of 15 amino acids. Trimming left V 6 bases short and J 1 base short, with 16 bases between. The V call is TRBV6-4, the J call TRBJ2-7, with TRBD2 as a possible D gene (5 bases). The sample taken for sequencing was PBMCs. The clonotype was recovered from a woman in her fifties or sixties in good health and CMV-seronegative. CDR3 coding DNA: TGTGCCAGCAGCGAATCTCCGGGAAATTCCTACGAGCAGTACTTC. This translates into CASSESPGNSYEQYF.